One T cell receptor beta chain is described in this entry. Antigen unknown. The nonmyeloablative bone marrow transplants came from related graft donors, with transient mixed chimerism. The data were taken from a study of Tregs in tolerant kidney transplant recipients. Points from the study as a whole: Activated donor B cell expansion appeared to reveal the most relevant donor-specific TCRbeta repertoire.

The table came from immunoSEQ multiplex PCR; TCRdb's copy has only in-frame clones and leaves some out. The profile shows more than 70,000 clones, 90% to 95% of them singletons. Germline V gene data show CDR1 as SGHRS and CDR2 as YFSETQ. Trimming stripped 4 bases from V and 4 bases from J, with 11 bases between. The CDR3 has 13 amino acids. The source is a human patient who received a combined kidney and bone marrow transplant. A share of the T cells may be of graft donor origin. The specimen comprised CD4+ T cells from blood (PBMCs), sampled 24 months after the transplant. V gene TRBV5-1 combines with J gene TRBJ2-5; weak D call: TRBD1 (5 bases). The CDR3 loop reads CASSIRDGETQYF. In DNA form, the CDR3 reads TGCGCCAGCAGCATCAGGGATGGAGAGACCCAGTACTTC. The full variable domain, with the rest looked up from reference TRBV5-1 and TRBJ2-5, is KAGVTQTPRYLIKTRGQQVTLSCSPISGHRSVSWYQQTPGQGLQFLFEYFSETQRNKGNFPGRFSGRQFSNSRSEMNVSTLELGDSALYLCASSIRDGETQYFGPGTRLLVL.